The 28 T cell receptor beta chains below were found in one sample sequenced in a study of cytomegalovirus exposure and HLA in healthy donors. PCR involved 60 Vbeta and 13 Jbeta primers. Here immunoSEQ multiplex PCR was the method, and the copy in TCRdb shows in-frame clones only, minus some. The sample yields fewer than 150,000 clones, 60% to 80% seen once. The sequenced sample was PBMCs. The receptors were gathered from a woman between 50 and 59 years old in good health and CMV-seronegative.

The chain carries TRBV9 and TRBJ1-1; D gene uncertain. The germline gives CDR1 SGDLS, CDR2 YYNGEE. The CDR3 spans 14 residues. The ends were cut back, 1 base at V and 1 base at J, with 8 bases in the middle. CDR3: CASSVSSGNTEAFF. The CDR3 nucleotides read TGTGCCAGCAGCGTATCCTCGGGGAACACTGAAGCTTTCTTT.

J is TRBJ2-3 and V is TRBV4-1, with TRBD2 matching over 8 bases. Germline V gene data show CDR1 as MGHRA and CDR2 as YSYEKL. The CDR3 is 17 residues long. V was pared by 4 bases and J by 3 bases, with 12 bases of the junction left unmatched. This CDR3 is CASSRGSGGVQTDTQYF. The DNA of the CDR3 is TGCGCCAGCAGCCGGGGAAGCGGGGGTGTGCAGACAGATACGCAGTATTTT.

This clone came up once. A junction boundary mismatches the germline segment, possibly from a read error. V and J are TRBV7-7 and TRBJ1-2; 8 bases line up with TRBD1. CDR1 SSHAT and CDR2 FNYEAQ come from the germline V gene (reference sequence). CDR3 size: 15 residues. CDR3 nucleotide sequence: TGTGCTAGCAGCCCGCCGGACAGGGTCGACTATGGCTACACCTTC. This codes for CASSPPDRVDYGYTF. Based on the CDR3 plus reference TRBV7-7 and TRBJ1-2, the full variable domain is GAGVSQSPRYKVTKRGQDVTLRCDPISSHATLYWYQQALGQGPEFLTYFNYEAQPDKSGLPSDRFSAERPEGSISTLTIQRTEQRDSAMYRCASSPPDRVDYGYTFGSGTRLTVV.

The V and J genes are TRBV7-2 and TRBJ2-5, with a weak D call TRBD1 (6 bases). Judging by the DNA end, TRBJ2-7 fits better; the J call may be wrong. Per the germline V gene, CDR1 is SGHTA and CDR2 is FQGNSA. The CDR3 runs 13 residues. In DNA, the CDR3 is TGTGCCAGCAGCGCCCAACAGGGCTACGAGCAGTACTTC. This encodes CASSAQQGYEQYF.

V and J are TRBV7-2 and TRBJ2-5, with 8 bases aligning to TRBD2. This CDR3 contains 14 residues. Trimming took 3 bases from V and 4 from J; bases not matched to a gene: 4. From germline, CDR1 is SGHTA and CDR2 FQGNSA. CDR3 sequence: CASSLGLAGETQYF. CDR3 nucleotide sequence: TGTGCCAGCAGCTTGGGGCTAGCGGGAGAGACCCAGTACTTC.

The V and J genes are TRBV18 and TRBJ2-2; TRBD1 is a possible D gene (5 bases). The CDR3 runs 16 residues. Germline CDR1 reads KGHSH; CDR2 reads LQKENI. Trimming removed 6 bases from V and 4 bases from J, with 18 bases in between. The CDR3 reads CASSPSATAITGELFF. CDR3 in DNA: TGTGCCAGCTCCCCCTCCGCGACAGCTATCACCGGGGAGCTGTTTTTT.

This clone was observed once. The rearrangement uses TRBV19 and TRBJ1-4, with TRBD1 matching 9 bases. This CDR3 comprises 15 residues. Germline V gives CDR1 LNHDA, CDR2 SQIVND (reference sequence). Germline trimming cut 5 bases from V and 6 bases from J; bases unmatched to any gene: 7. As DNA, the CDR3 is TGTGCCAGTAGTCCACGCCGGGACAGGGATGAAAAACTGTTTTTT. The encoded protein is CASSPRRDRDEKLFF.

The chain uses TRBV5-6 and TRBJ1-2, with D possibly being TRBD1 (5 bases). Germline V gives CDR1 SGHDT, CDR2 YYEEEE. Trimming removed 2 bases at V and 8 bases at J, with 16 bases between. The CDR3 covers 14 residues. CDR3 nucleotides: TGTGCCAGCAGCTTAAGGGGCCCCCCGCGGGGCTACACCTTC. Its protein is CASSLRGPPRGYTF.

This chain joins TRBV4-2 and TRBJ2-7; D perhaps matches TRBD1 (7 bases). The germline gives CDR1 LGHNA, CDR2 YNFKEQ. The CDR3 consists of 15 residues. The V gene lost 3 bases and the J gene lost 2 bases, with 14 bases spanning the gap. The CDR3 is CASSHRRDRPYEQYF. CDR3 in DNA: TGTGCCAGCAGCCACAGGCGGGACAGACCCTACGAGCAGTACTTC.

CDR3 residues: CASTGLSYEQYF. CDR3 in DNA: TGTGCCAGCACGGGACTCTCCTACGAGCAGTACTTC. The chain joins TRBV2 to TRBJ2-7; possible D gene TRBD2, 6 bases. Trimming took 7 bases from V and 0 from J, leaving 7 bases between them. Germline V CDR1 and CDR2: SNHLY, FYNNEI. The CDR3 is 12 amino acids.

The rearrangement uses TRBV19 and TRBJ2-1, with 8 bases identical to TRBD2. The CDR3 is made up of 14 amino acids. In germline, CDR1 is LNHDA, CDR2 SQIVND (reference sequence). The junction had 5 bases not matched to a gene; V was cut back by 7 bases and J by 3 bases. CDR3 loop: CASNSGGFYNEQFF. The CDR3 DNA follows: TGTGCCAGTAACAGCGGGGGCTTCTACAATGAGCAGTTCTTC.

The CDR3 DNA reads TGTGCCAGCAGCAGAGACTACGACATTCAGTACTTC. It translates to CASSRDYDIQYF. J is TRBJ2-4 and V is TRBV9; possibly TRBD2 for D (5 bases). Germline loops: CDR1 SGDLS, CDR2 YYNGEE. The CDR3 extends over 12 amino acids. V was shortened by 4 bases and J by 8 bases, with 10 bases between the two germline ends. The complete variable domain, with remaining parts taken from reference TRBV9 and TRBJ2-4, reads DSGVTQTPKHLITATGQRVTLRCSPRSGDLSVYWYQQSLDQGLQFLIQYYNGEERAKGNILERFSAQQFPDLHSELNLSSLELGDSALYFCASSRDYDIQYFGAGTRLSVL.

The chain employs TRBV19 and TRBJ1-1; 8 bases are a match to TRBD1. The V segment lost 5 bases and the J segment 11 bases; nucleotides outside the gene matches: 16. Germline V gene lookup returns CDR1 LNHDA and CDR2 SQIVND (reference sequence). This CDR3 has 15 residues. The DNA of the CDR3 is TGTGCCAGTAGTCCCGACTCCGGACAGGGTGGGGGGGCTTTCTTT. Its translation: CASSPDSGQGGGAFF.

The chain uses TRBV6-5 and TRBJ2-1; D is perhaps TRBD2 (5 bases). CDR3 length: 16 residues. V was cut by 0 bases and J by 0 bases, with 9 bases left in between. Germline V lookup: CDR1 MNHEY, CDR2 SVGAGI. The CDR3 loop reads CASSYSTGSSYNEQFF. The CDR3 DNA reads TGTGCCAGCAGTTACTCGACGGGGAGCTCCTACAATGAGCAGTTCTTC.

This clone is a singleton in its sample. V and J are TRBV6-1 and TRBJ2-5; D unresolved. The CDR3 is 15 amino acids. CDR1 and CDR2 from the germline V gene are MNHNS and SASEGT. Trimming cost V 1 base and J 5 bases, with 14 bases left between them. Here the CDR3 DNA reads TGTGCCAGCAGTGAAGGTGACTTTCTGCGGGAGACCCAGTACTTC. Translated: CASSEGDFLRETQYF.

This clone was detected only once. V and J are TRBV27 and TRBJ2-7; 7 nucleotides line up with TRBD1. The CDR3 contains 16 residues. Germline CDR1 and CDR2: MNHEY and SMNVEV (reference sequence). V trimming: 5 bases; J trimming: 0 bases; junction bases outside the gene matches: 10. The CDR3 protein is CASSRDSTGSSYEQYF. DNA for the CDR3: TGTGCCAGCAGTCGAGACTCGACAGGGAGCTCCTACGAGCAGTACTTC.

This chain joins TRBV10-3 and TRBJ2-3; no reliable D call. The CDR3 is 19 residues long. The V gene's germline CDR1 is ENHRY and CDR2 SYGVKD. V gave up 2 bases and J gave up 0 bases, with 21 bases separating them. The CDR3 nucleotides are TGTGCCATCAGTGAGGATAGCCCGAGCTCGATACCTAGCACAGATACGCAGTATTTT. It yields the protein CAISEDSPSSIPSTDTQYF.

The J gene is TRBJ2-7, the V gene TRBV5-4; D perhaps matches TRBD1 (6 bases). V was trimmed by 2 bases and J by 4 bases, leaving 13 bases between them. In germline, CDR1 is SGHNT, CDR2 YYREEE (reference sequence). This CDR3 has 14 amino acids. Here the CDR3 DNA reads TGTGCCAGCAGCTTCAGGGGTTGGGAGTACGAGCAGTACTTC. It encodes CASSFRGWEYEQYF.

This clone was detected once. The chain employs TRBV10-1 and TRBJ2-3; unclear D gene. V was cut by 4 bases and J by 1 base, with 9 bases left in between. CDR1 and CDR2 from the germline V gene are WNHNN and SYGVQD (reference sequence). The CDR3 loop spans 14 amino acids. This CDR3 reads CASSVSAGTDTQYF. The CDR3 nucleotides are TGCGCCAGCAGTGTAAGTGCGGGCACAGATACGCAGTATTTT.

The chain employs TRBV4-2 and TRBJ2-3; D not certain. CDR3 size: 14 residues. With 2 bases removed from V and 3 bases from J, the gap between germline ends came to 9 bases. The V gene's germline CDR1 is LGHNA and CDR2 YNFKEQ. CDR3 sequence: CASSQFHLTDTQYF. As DNA, the CDR3 is TGTGCCAGCAGCCAATTCCATCTAACAGATACGCAGTATTTT.

Details on this clone: An end of the junction differs from the germline gene, which may be a read error. The chain uses TRBV7-7 and TRBJ2-5; no firm D call. Germline V lookup: CDR1 SSHAT, CDR2 FNYEAQ (reference sequence). This CDR3 contains 13 residues. This chain's CDR3 is CASSLVPSETQYF. The CDR3 DNA sequence: TGTGCTAGCAGCTTAGTTCCATCAGAGACCCAGTACTTC.

The V call is TRBV5-6, the J call TRBJ2-1; TRBD2 matches at 9 bases. This CDR3 has 15 residues. CDR1 and CDR2 (germline): SGHDT, YYEEEE. With V trimmed by 2 bases and J by 5 bases, 5 bases remained unmatched. DNA of the CDR3: TGTGCCAGCAGCTTTCTAGCGGGACGACACAATGAGCAGTTCTTC. Its translation: CASSFLAGRHNEQFF. Using reference TRBV5-6 and TRBJ2-1 for the parts outside the CDR3, the full variable domain is DAGVTQSPTHLIKTRGQQVTLRCSPKSGHDTVSWYQQALGQGPQFIFQYYEEEERQRGNFPDRFSGHQFPNYSSELNVNALLLGDSALYLCASSFLAGRHNEQFFGPGTRLTVL.

This clone was counted between two and nine times. The chain carries TRBV30 and TRBJ1-6; 9 bases are a match to TRBD1. V shed 7 bases and J 7 bases; nucleotides not matched to a gene: 5. The CDR3 has 13 amino acids. The germline V gene encodes CDR1 GTSNPN and CDR2 SVGIG (reference sequence). The CDR3 sequence: CASLTGGNSPLHF. Here the CDR3 DNA reads TGTGCCTCCTTGACAGGGGGGAATTCACCCCTCCACTTT.

This clone came up a few times. J is TRBJ1-6 and V is TRBV5-1, with 7 bases that match TRBD1. The CDR3 is made up of 15 amino acids. V lost 0 bases and J lost 7; bases outside the gene matches: 4. Per the germline V gene, CDR1 is SGHRS and CDR2 is YFSETQ. CDR3 sequence reads: CASSLGQGDNSPLHF. CDR3 DNA sequence: TGCGCCAGCAGCTTGGGACAGGGCGACAATTCACCCCTCCACTTT.

In its sample, this clone was seen a few times. The chain combines TRBV11-2 with TRBJ2-7; a possible D gene is TRBD2 (7 bases). The ends were cut back, 5 bases at V and 2 bases at J, with 16 bases in the middle. This CDR3 has 15 residues. The germline V gene has CDR1 SGHAT and CDR2 FQNNGV. The CDR3 DNA follows: TGTGCCAGCAGCATAGGGGGGGGCGGACCCTACGAGCAGTACTTC. It codes for CASSIGGGGPYEQYF.

This clone has only a few counts. The genes are TRBV7-8 and TRBJ2-7; the match to TRBD1 covers 7 bases. The germline gives CDR1 SGHVS, CDR2 FQNEAQ. The V segment lost 2 bases and the J segment 3 bases; nucleotides outside the gene matches: 7. The CDR3 has 15 amino acids. CDR3 amino acids: CASSLPDRASYEQYF. The CDR3 bases are TGTGCCAGCAGCTTACCCGACAGGGCTAGCTACGAGCAGTACTTC.

This clone was detected many times. The CDR3 reads CASSGTAEAFF. As DNA, the CDR3 is TGTGCCAGCAGTGGGACAGCCGAAGCTTTCTTT. The chain has TRBV2 and TRBJ1-1; D possibly corresponds to TRBD1 (6 bases). Trimming stripped 4 bases from V and 8 bases from J, with 8 bases between. CDR3 length equals 11 residues. Germline V lookup: CDR1 SNHLY, CDR2 FYNNEI.

The V and J genes are TRBV21-1 and TRBJ2-1; the D segment call TRBD2 is taken from the table without a DNA check. TRBV21-1 is a pseudogene. The CDR3 covers 17 residues. CDR3 protein: CASSRKSLTTTRNEQFF. The DNA of the CDR3 is TGTGCCAGCAGCAGAAAGTCATTAACGACTACCCGGAATGAGCAGTTCTTC.